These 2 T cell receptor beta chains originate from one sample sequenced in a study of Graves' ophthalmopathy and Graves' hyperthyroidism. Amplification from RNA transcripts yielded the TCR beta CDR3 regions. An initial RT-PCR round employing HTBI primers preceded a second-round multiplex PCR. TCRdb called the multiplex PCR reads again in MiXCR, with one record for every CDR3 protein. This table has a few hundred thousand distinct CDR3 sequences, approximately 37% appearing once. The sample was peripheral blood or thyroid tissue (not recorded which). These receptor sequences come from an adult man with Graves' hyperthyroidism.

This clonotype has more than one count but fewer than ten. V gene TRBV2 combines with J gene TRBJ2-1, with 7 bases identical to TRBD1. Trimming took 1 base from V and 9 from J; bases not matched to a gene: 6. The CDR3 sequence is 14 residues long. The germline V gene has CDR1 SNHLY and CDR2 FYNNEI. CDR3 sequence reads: CASSEETGRVEQFF. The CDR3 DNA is TGTGCCAGCAGTGAAGAGACAGGGCGGGTTGAGCAGTTCTTC.

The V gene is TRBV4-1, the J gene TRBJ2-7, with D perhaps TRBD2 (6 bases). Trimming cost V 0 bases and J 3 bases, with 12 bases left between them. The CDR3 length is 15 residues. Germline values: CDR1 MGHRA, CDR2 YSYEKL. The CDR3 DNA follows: TGCGCCAGCAGCCAAGAAGGAGGGATGTTCTACGAGCAGTACTTC. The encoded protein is CASSQEGGMFYEQYF.